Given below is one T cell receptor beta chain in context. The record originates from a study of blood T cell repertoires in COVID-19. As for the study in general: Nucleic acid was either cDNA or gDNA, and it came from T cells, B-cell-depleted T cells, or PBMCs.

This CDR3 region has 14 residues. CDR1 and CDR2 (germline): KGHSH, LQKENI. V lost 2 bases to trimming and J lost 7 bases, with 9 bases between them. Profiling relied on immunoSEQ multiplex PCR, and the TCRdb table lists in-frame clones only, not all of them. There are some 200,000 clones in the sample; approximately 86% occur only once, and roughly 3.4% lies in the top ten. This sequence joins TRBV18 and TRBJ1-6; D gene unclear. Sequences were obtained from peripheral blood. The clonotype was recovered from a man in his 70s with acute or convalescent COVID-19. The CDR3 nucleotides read TGTGCCAGCTCACCAACACAGACCAATTCACCCCTCCACTTT. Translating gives CASSPTQTNSPLHF. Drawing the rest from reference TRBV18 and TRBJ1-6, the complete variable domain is NAGVMQNPRHLVRRRGQEARLRCSPMKGHSHVYWYRQLPEEGLKFMVYLQKENIIDESGMPKERFSAEFPKEGPSILRIQQVVRGDSAAYFCASSPTQTNSPLHFGNGTRLTVT.